This T cell receptor beta chain came from a study of regulatory T cells in long-lasting Graves disease. To make TCR beta libraries, researchers used iRepertoire HTBI primers and Arm-PCR of CDR3 regions. TCRdb recomputed calls from the multiplex PCR reads with MiXCR, one row per CDR3 protein. Of hundreds of thousands of distinct CDR3 sequences in the sample, about 15% were seen once. This clonotype occurred many times. The junction departs from the called germline gene at one end, perhaps through a read error. Time point here: newly diagnosed GD, antithyroid drugs for less than 3 months. From RNA extracted from PBMCs, the TCR library was made. The CDR3 has 15 residues. The germline V gene has CDR1 SGHRS and CDR2 YFSETQ. The sample also formed part of further work on T cells in Graves' hyperthyroidism and ophthalmopathy. That source notes: Graves' hyperthyroidism showing no ophthalmopathy progression within 18 months was considered stable. Blood held most thyroid clonotypes expanded above 0.001 frequency. Stable hyperthyroidism was separated from ophthalmopathy by a model based on 13 V-J features.

This chain links TRBV5-1 with TRBJ1-3, with TRBD1 as a possible D gene (5 bases). This TCR came from a woman aged 35-65 years with Graves disease. The sample here was peripheral blood mononuclear cells (PBMCs), taken at new diagnosis, from a patient treated with antithyroid drugs. The chain's CDR3 is CASSLGQSSGNTIYF. CDR3 in DNA: TGTGCCAGCAGCTTGGGGCAAAGCTCTGGAAACACCATATATTTT.